This is a list of T cell receptor beta chains from one sample in a study of cytomegalovirus exposure and HLA in healthy donors. Sequenced by immunoSEQ multiplex PCR; TCRdb stores in-frame clones only, minus some. The data show 150,000 to 200,000 clones, with around four fifths seen just once and roughly 3% held by the top ten. The source material was PBMCs. The receptors shown here come from a female donor in good health and CMV-seronegative. Both conserved end residues are part of each CDR3. Each record gives: clone size, J gene, D gene, V gene, CDR3 protein, CDR3 DNA. D genes are given only for firm matches. Expanded clones get a size class; other rows say once, few or many, or leave the size out.

clone size: NA
J gene: TRBJ1-2
D gene: NA
V gene: TRBV30
CDR3 protein: CAWSVAINYGYTF
CDR3 DNA: TGTGCCTGGAGTGTAGCCATTAACTATGGCTACACCTTC

clone size: NA
J gene: TRBJ2-3
D gene: TRBD1
V gene: TRBV6-1
CDR3 protein: CASSGTGGTDTQYF
CDR3 DNA: TGTGCCAGCAGTGGCACAGGGGGAACAGATACGCAGTATTTT

clone size: NA
J gene: TRBJ2-7
D gene: TRBD1
V gene: TRBV7-2
CDR3 protein: CASSLPPPEDRGRWGEQYF
CDR3 DNA: TGTGCCAGCAGCTTACCTCCTCCCGAGGACAGGGGGCGATGGGGGGAGCAGTACTTC

clone size: few
J gene: TRBJ2-1
D gene: NA
V gene: TRBV9
CDR3 protein: CASSVLGANNEQFF
CDR3 DNA: TGTGCCAGCAGCGTATTGGGGGCGAACAATGAGCAGTTCTTC

clone size: NA
J gene: TRBJ1-5
D gene: TRBD1
V gene: TRBV6-6
CDR3 protein: CASSPGQGYGQPQHF
CDR3 DNA: TGTGCCAGCAGCCCGGGACAGGGGTACGGCCAGCCCCAGCATTTT

clone size: NA
J gene: TRBJ2-7
D gene: TRBD1
V gene: TRBV11-2
CDR3 protein: CASTQMPTGKYYEQYF
CDR3 DNA: TGTGCCAGCACCCAAATGCCGACAGGGAAGTACTACGAGCAGTACTTC

clone size: few
J gene: TRBJ2-5
D gene: NA
V gene: TRBV7-9
CDR3 protein: CASSSGLNQETQYF
CDR3 DNA: TGTGCCAGCAGCTCCGGACTTAACCAAGAGACCCAGTACTTC

clone size: once
J gene: TRBJ1-2
D gene: TRBD1
V gene: TRBV28
CDR3 protein: CASSPDQGGYGYTF
CDR3 DNA: TGTGCCAGCAGCCCTGACCAGGGGGGCTATGGCTACACCTTC

clone size: NA
J gene: TRBJ1-5
D gene: TRBD1
V gene: TRBV7-8
CDR3 protein: CASSLAPGQGVQPQHF
CDR3 DNA: TGTGCCAGCAGCTTAGCTCCGGGACAGGGTGTTCAGCCCCAGCATTTT

clone size: few
J gene: TRBJ1-5
D gene: NA
V gene: TRBV27
CDR3 protein: CASSVDTHQPQHF
CDR3 DNA: TGTGCCAGCAGTGTCGACACTCATCAGCCCCAGCATTTT

clone size: NA
J gene: TRBJ1-3
D gene: TRBD1
V gene: TRBV18
CDR3 protein: CASSPTGGSGNTIYF
CDR3 DNA: TGTGCCAGCTCACCTACAGGGGGTTCCGGAAACACCATATATTTT

clone size: NA
J gene: TRBJ2-1
D gene: NA
V gene: TRBV28
CDR3 protein: CASSHRDGLGGQFF
CDR3 DNA: TGTGCCAGCAGCCATCGGGACGGACTAGGGGGGCAGTTCTTC

clone size: few
J gene: TRBJ2-1
D gene: TRBD2
V gene: TRBV4-2
CDR3 protein: CASSQGPPSGRVRDEQFF
CDR3 DNA: TGTGCCAGCAGCCAAGGTCCCCCATCCGGGAGGGTTAGGGATGAGCAGTTCTTC

clone size: NA
J gene: TRBJ2-7
D gene: NA
V gene: TRBV18
CDR3 protein: CASSLSVEQYF
CDR3 DNA: TGTGCCAGCTCACTGTCGGTAGAGCAGTACTTC

clone size: NA
J gene: TRBJ1-2
D gene: TRBD1
V gene: TRBV18
CDR3 protein: CASSPDRAPPYGYTF
CDR3 DNA: TGTGCCAGCTCACCGGACAGGGCCCCTCCTTATGGCTACACCTTC

clone size: NA
J gene: TRBJ1-3
D gene: NA
V gene: TRBV6-5
CDR3 protein: CASSRDIYSGNTIYF
CDR3 DNA: TGTGCCAGCAGCCGGGACATTTACTCTGGAAACACCATATATTTT

clone size: NA
J gene: TRBJ2-3
D gene: NA
V gene: TRBV9
CDR3 protein: CASSGGGMSTDTQYF
CDR3 DNA: TGTGCCAGCAGCGGAGGAGGGATGAGCACAGATACGCAGTATTTT

clone size: NA
J gene: TRBJ2-7
D gene: NA
V gene: TRBV19
CDR3 protein: CASSIGVGVSYEQYF
CDR3 DNA: TGTGCCAGTAGTATCGGCGTGGGAGTCTCCTACGAGCAGTACTTC

clone size: NA
J gene: TRBJ2-7
D gene: NA
V gene: TRBV11-1
CDR3 protein: CASSSNSYEQYF
CDR3 DNA: TGTGCCAGCAGCTCTAATTCCTACGAGCAGTACTTC

clone size: NA
J gene: TRBJ2-7
D gene: TRBD2
V gene: TRBV18
CDR3 protein: CASSPPITKRGEQYF
CDR3 DNA: TGTGCCAGCTCACCACCGATCACTAAGCGGGGCGAGCAGTACTTC

clone size: NA
J gene: TRBJ1-1
D gene: TRBD1
V gene: TRBV6-6
CDR3 protein: CASSLESGGIEAFF
CDR3 DNA: TGTGCCAGCAGTCTCGAGTCAGGGGGCATTGAAGCTTTCTTT

clone size: NA
J gene: TRBJ2-3
D gene: NA
V gene: TRBV2
CDR3 protein: CASSASGGKDTQYF
CDR3 DNA: TGTGCCAGCAGTGCTAGTGGGGGGAAAGATACGCAGTATTTT

clone size: NA
J gene: TRBJ2-7
D gene: TRBD2
V gene: TRBV28
CDR3 protein: CASSLRGGLTYEQYF
CDR3 DNA: TGTGCCAGCAGTTTAAGGGGAGGGCTCACCTACGAGCAGTACTTC

clone size: NA
J gene: TRBJ2-3
D gene: TRBD2
V gene: TRBV7-8
CDR3 protein: CASSLRIAGGFTDTQYF
CDR3 DNA: TGTGCCAGCAGCTTAAGGATAGCGGGGGGCTTCACAGATACGCAGTATTTT

clone size: NA
J gene: TRBJ2-1
D gene: TRBD2
V gene: TRBV19
CDR3 protein: CASSLTSGRNNEQFF
CDR3 DNA: TGTGCCAGTAGCCTGACTAGCGGGAGAAACAATGAGCAGTTCTTC

clone size: NA
J gene: TRBJ2-7
D gene: TRBD2
V gene: TRBV9
CDR3 protein: CASSVSLAGGEEQYF
CDR3 DNA: TGTGCCAGCAGCGTTTCCCTAGCGGGGGGTGAAGAGCAGTACTTC

clone size: NA
J gene: TRBJ1-2
D gene: TRBD1
V gene: TRBV2
CDR3 protein: CAVPGGDYGYTF
CDR3 DNA: TGTGCCGTTCCAGGGGGAGACTATGGCTACACCTTC

clone size: NA
J gene: TRBJ1-2
D gene: TRBD1
V gene: TRBV30
CDR3 protein: CAWSRQGANYGYTF
CDR3 DNA: TGTGCCTGGAGTCGACAGGGGGCTAACTATGGCTACACCTTC

clone size: few
J gene: TRBJ1-3
D gene: TRBD1
V gene: TRBV6-1
CDR3 protein: CASSARTGRNTIYF
CDR3 DNA: TGTGCCAGCAGCGCCAGGACAGGGAGAAACACCATATATTTT

clone size: NA
J gene: TRBJ2-7
D gene: TRBD2
V gene: TRBV6-5
CDR3 protein: CASSYLLAGGSYEQYF
CDR3 DNA: TGTGCCAGCAGTTACTTACTAGCGGGAGGGAGCTACGAGCAGTACTTC

clone size: NA
J gene: TRBJ1-5
D gene: TRBD1
V gene: TRBV2
CDR3 protein: CASRGFLGQGQIGDQPQHF
CDR3 DNA: TGTGCCAGCAGGGGTTTTTTGGGACAGGGTCAGATTGGCGATCAGCCCCAGCATTTT

clone size: few
J gene: TRBJ2-6
D gene: TRBD1
V gene: TRBV28
CDR3 protein: CASRPTGQGANVLTF
CDR3 DNA: TGTGCCAGCAGACCGACAGGGCAGGGGGCCAACGTCCTGACTTTC

clone size: NA
J gene: TRBJ2-1
D gene: TRBD2
V gene: TRBV29-1
CDR3 protein: CSGWTSGRANEQFF
CDR3 DNA: TGCAGCGGCTGGACTAGCGGGAGGGCCAATGAGCAGTTCTTC

clone size: NA
J gene: TRBJ2-7
D gene: NA
V gene: TRBV20-1
CDR3 protein: CSQGIREEQYF
CDR3 DNA: TGCAGTCAGGGGATTAGGGAGGAGCAGTACTTC

clone size: NA
J gene: TRBJ2-7
D gene: NA
V gene: TRBV6-6
CDR3 protein: CASSSRTETYEQYF
CDR3 DNA: TGTGCCAGCAGTTCCCGGACAGAGACCTACGAGCAGTACTTC

clone size: NA
J gene: TRBJ1-1
D gene: NA
V gene: TRBV14
CDR3 protein: CASSQGHMNTEAFF
CDR3 DNA: TGTGCCAGCAGCCAAGGACATATGAACACTGAAGCTTTCTTT

clone size: NA
J gene: TRBJ2-1
D gene: TRBD2
V gene: TRBV4-3
CDR3 protein: CASSQDPGGGHNEQFF
CDR3 DNA: TGCGCCAGCAGCCAAGATCCGGGGGGGGGTCACAATGAGCAGTTCTTC

clone size: few
J gene: TRBJ2-7
D gene: NA
V gene: TRBV5-1
CDR3 protein: CASSFSIGEQYF
CDR3 DNA: TGCGCCAGCAGCTTCTCTATTGGCGAGCAGTACTTC

clone size: NA
J gene: TRBJ2-3
D gene: TRBD2
V gene: TRBV7-8
CDR3 protein: CASRTGGSTDTQYF
CDR3 DNA: TGTGCCAGTCGGACGGGAGGGAGCACAGATACGCAGTATTTT

clone size: NA
J gene: TRBJ1-1
D gene: TRBD1
V gene: TRBV28
CDR3 protein: CASSLYRGSTEAFF
CDR3 DNA: TGTGCCAGCAGTTTATACAGGGGGAGCACTGAAGCTTTCTTT

clone size: NA
J gene: TRBJ2-7
D gene: TRBD2
V gene: TRBV6-1
CDR3 protein: CASYGTSGREQYF
CDR3 DNA: TGTGCCAGTTACGGGACTAGCGGAAGGGAGCAGTACTTC

clone size: NA
J gene: TRBJ1-5
D gene: TRBD1
V gene: TRBV19
CDR3 protein: CASSIRGQGAIRQPQHF
CDR3 DNA: TGTGCCAGTAGTATTAGAGGACAGGGGGCTATTAGGCAGCCCCAGCATTTT

clone size: once
J gene: TRBJ2-4
D gene: NA
V gene: TRBV7-2
CDR3 protein: CASSLVQSQNIQYF
CDR3 DNA: TGTGCCAGCAGCTTAGTCCAGTCCCAAAACATTCAGTACTTC

clone size: NA
J gene: TRBJ2-1
D gene: NA
V gene: TRBV11-3
CDR3 protein: CASSAGVDEQFF
CDR3 DNA: TGTGCCAGCAGTGCCGGGGTTGATGAGCAGTTCTTC

clone size: NA
J gene: TRBJ2-6
D gene: TRBD2
V gene: TRBV15
CDR3 protein: CATSRDRASGAPVLTF
CDR3 DNA: TGTGCCACCAGCAGAGATAGGGCTAGCGGGGCCCCCGTCCTGACTTTC

clone size: NA
J gene: TRBJ2-7
D gene: NA
V gene: TRBV6-5
CDR3 protein: CATDSYYEQYF
CDR3 DNA: TGTGCCACGGACAGTTACTACGAGCAGTACTTC

clone size: NA
J gene: TRBJ1-6
D gene: NA
V gene: TRBV30
CDR3 protein: CAWSVRQGRSPLHF
CDR3 DNA: TGTGCCTGGAGTGTACGGCAGGGCCGTTCACCCCTCCACTTT

clone size: NA
J gene: TRBJ2-7
D gene: NA
V gene: TRBV6-6
CDR3 protein: CASRGSRYEQYF
CDR3 DNA: TGTGCCAGCAGGGGGAGTCGGTACGAGCAGTACTTC

clone size: few
J gene: TRBJ2-2
D gene: TRBD2
V gene: TRBV5-1
CDR3 protein: CASSLDGGDTGELFF
CDR3 DNA: TGCGCCAGCAGCCTGGATGGGGGGGACACCGGGGAGCTGTTTTTT

clone size: few
J gene: TRBJ2-2
D gene: NA
V gene: TRBV27
CDR3 protein: CASAESGELFF
CDR3 DNA: TGTGCCAGCGCCGAGTCCGGGGAGCTGTTTTTT

clone size: NA
J gene: TRBJ1-2
D gene: NA
V gene: TRBV28
CDR3 protein: CASSFWGRWNGGYTF
CDR3 DNA: TGTGCCAGCAGTTTTTGGGGGCGCTGGAATGGCGGCTACACCTTC

clone size: NA
J gene: TRBJ1-2
D gene: TRBD1
V gene: TRBV6-5
CDR3 protein: CASSYVSGTDYGYTF
CDR3 DNA: TGTGCCAGCAGTTACGTGTCCGGGACAGACTATGGCTACACCTTC

clone size: NA
J gene: TRBJ2-5
D gene: NA
V gene: TRBV28
CDR3 protein: CASTLLGSETQYF
CDR3 DNA: TGTGCCAGCACCCTGCTCGGGTCGGAGACCCAGTACTTC